The next 16 T cell receptor beta chains were all read from a single sample in a study of blood T cells in healthy people across ages. A second PCR of roughly 6 to 12 cycles used a sample-barcoded 5' primer and a J-beta primer mix. One entry per CDR3 protein, called by TCRdb with MiXCR from the 5' RACE reads. The sample records over 950,000 distinct CDR3 sequences, 51% being singletons. Sample: blood. The source of these receptors is a woman aged 55 to 70 in good health.

This chain uses TRBV15 with TRBJ2-5, with D uncertain. The CDR3 sequence is 13 residues long. CDR1 LNHNV and CDR2 YYDKDF come from the germline V gene (reference sequence). Trimming stripped 7 bases from V and 4 bases from J, with 13 bases between. CDR3 amino acids: CATNLQLPETQYF. DNA of the CDR3: TGTGCCACCAACTTACAGTTGCCAGAGACCCAGTACTTC.

The V and J genes are TRBV9 and TRBJ2-2, with no clear D. The CDR3 covers 13 residues. The V gene's germline CDR1 is SGDLS and CDR2 YYNGEE. The germline V and J ends were trimmed by 2 bases and 3 bases, with 5 bases remaining between them. DNA for the CDR3: TGTGCCAGCAGCGTCGCGGACACCGGGGAGCTGTTTTTT. This sequence encodes CASSVADTGELFF.

The chain recombines TRBV20-1 with TRBJ2-3; no definite D call. There are 13 residues in the CDR3. Germline CDR1 DFQATT, CDR2 SNEGSKA (reference sequence). V lost 0 bases and J lost 4, with 8 bases in between. This CDR3 is CSARDELADTQYF. As DNA, the CDR3 is TGCAGTGCTAGAGATGAGTTGGCAGATACGCAGTATTTT.

Notes on this clonotype: The junction departs from germline at one end; a sequencing error may be responsible. The chain has TRBV3-1 and TRBJ1-1, with 9 bases fitting TRBD1. Germline V lookup: CDR1 LGHDT, CDR2 YNNKEL (reference sequence). The CDR3 loop spans 18 amino acids. For the CDR3, the DNA is TGTACCAGCAGCCGTACCGGGACAGGGATTTCTACGAACACTGAAGCTTTCTTT. Encoded protein: CTSSRTGTGISTNTEAFF.

This clonotype occurred a few times. This sequence joins TRBV7-2 and TRBJ2-6, with D perhaps matching TRBD1 or TRBD2 (5 bases each). This CDR3 comprises 17 residues. The V end was cut by 5 bases, the J end by 0 bases, with 14 bases between. In germline, CDR1 is SGHTA, CDR2 FQGNSA. The CDR3 coding sequence is TGTGCCAGCAGCCGACGGGACGGTAGCTCTGGGGCCAACGTCCTGACTTTC. Its translation: CASSRRDGSSGANVLTF.

This clonotype was detected only once. The chain recombines TRBV29-1 with TRBJ1-2, with D perhaps TRBD1 (6 bases). CDR1 and CDR2 (germline): SQVTM, ANQGSEA. Trimming pared 6 bases from V and 2 bases from J, leaving 19 bases between. The CDR3 consists of 15 residues. The CDR3 sequence: CSVLWAGEGNYGYTF. The CDR3 DNA follows: TGCAGCGTCTTGTGGGCAGGGGAGGGAAACTATGGCTACACCTTC. The variable domain in full, completed from reference TRBV29-1 and TRBJ1-2, reads SAVISQKPSRDICQRGTSLTIQCQVDSQVTMMFWYRQQPGQSLTLIATANQGSEATYESGFVIDKFPISRPNLTFSTLTVSNMSPEDSSIYLCSVLWAGEGNYGYTFGSGTRLTVV.

J is TRBJ2-4 and V is TRBV27, with D unclear. The closer fit of TRBJ2-7 to the DNA end suggests the J call may be wrong. CDR3 length equals 11 residues. Per the germline V gene, CDR1 is MNHEY and CDR2 is SMNVEV (reference sequence). The CDR3 loop is CASGFGYEQYF. In nucleotides, the CDR3 is TGTGCCAGCGGGTTCGGGTACGAGCAGTACTTC.

The gene calls are TRBV4-2 and TRBJ1-4; no firm D call. Germline assignment: CDR1 LGHNA and CDR2 YNFKEQ. With 0 bases removed from V and 1 base from J, the gap between germline ends came to 6 bases. This CDR3 is 15 amino acids long. The CDR3 spells CASSQDFRTNEKLFF. CDR3 nucleotides: TGTGCCAGCAGCCAAGATTTCAGAACTAATGAAAAACTGTTTTTT.

This clonotype appeared many times. The V call is TRBV20-1, the J call TRBJ2-3; D uncertain. The germline V gene encodes CDR1 DFQATT and CDR2 SNEGSKA (reference sequence). The germline V and J ends were trimmed by 8 bases and 6 bases, with 21 bases remaining between them. The CDR3 covers 14 residues. The CDR3 spells CSTYSRVQIDTQYF. The DNA for the CDR3 is TGCAGTACCTACTCTAGAGTCCAGATTGATACGCAGTATTTT.

This clonotype was seen a single time. The V and J genes are TRBV6-6 and TRBJ2-7; 9 positions match TRBD2. V dropped 0 bases and J dropped 0; count of bases not matched to a gene: 6. The CDR3 spans 17 residues. CDR1 MNHNY and CDR2 SVGAGI come from the germline V gene (reference sequence). The CDR3 loop is CASSYSMGSGSSYEQYF. The DNA of the CDR3 is TGTGCCAGCAGTTACTCGATGGGTAGCGGGAGCTCCTACGAGCAGTACTTC.

The CDR3 DNA sequence: TGTGCCACCAGCAGAGCGGGAGCCGCCTACGAGCAGTACTTC. Its translation is CATSRAGAAYEQYF. The chain employs TRBV15 and TRBJ2-7; tentatively, D is TRBD2 (6 bases). Trimming removed 1 base from V and 2 bases from J, with 9 bases in between. This CDR3 has 14 residues. Looked up from germline, CDR1 is LNHNV and CDR2 is YYDKDF (reference sequence).

The chain carries TRBV4-1 and TRBJ2-4; D gene unclear. The tail of the sequence fits TRBJ2-7 better, so the J call may be wrong. Germline values: CDR1 MGHRA, CDR2 YSYEKL. CDR3 length: 13 residues. Here the CDR3 reads CASSQDKGNEQYF. The CDR3 bases are TGCGCCAGCAGCCAAGATAAAGGGAACGAGCAGTACTTC.

The chain links TRBV7-8 to TRBJ1-4; 8 positions agree with TRBD1. The CDR3 extends over 15 amino acids. From germline, CDR1 is SGHVS and CDR2 FQNEAQ. The J segment lost 4 bases and the V segment lost 4 bases, leaving 5 bases of the junction unmatched. The CDR3 here is CASSSDRVNNEKLFF. CDR3 nucleotide sequence: TGTGCCAGCAGCTCGGACAGGGTTAATAATGAAAAACTGTTTTTT.

This clonotype showed up just a few times. This chain's CDR3 is CASSIDSPYEQYF. The CDR3 bases are TGTGCCAGCAGCATAGACAGTCCCTACGAGCAGTACTTC. This chain connects TRBV12-3 or TRBV12-4 to TRBJ2-7; possible D gene TRBD1, 5 bases. The CDR3 sequence is 13 residues long. V was pared by 6 bases and J by 2 bases, with 11 bases between.

The CDR3 region is CASSLAGRPTDTQYF. DNA of the CDR3: TGTGCCAGCAGCTTAGCGGGGCGACCCACAGATACGCAGTATTTT. J is TRBJ2-3 and V is TRBV11-2; D possibly matches TRBD1 or TRBD2 (5 bases each). The CDR3 sequence is 15 residues long. V lost 1 base and J 2 bases, leaving 10 bases between the germline ends. Germline-derived CDR1 and CDR2 are SGHAT and FQNNGV.

This clonotype was detected only a few times. This chain links TRBV6-2 or TRBV6-3 with TRBJ2-7, with TRBD1 matching over 12 bases. This CDR3 comprises 18 residues. Trimming cost V 0 bases and J 3 bases; bases outside gene matches: 9. The germline CDR1 and CDR2 sequences are MNHEY and SVGEGT. CDR3: CASSYSGTGGPGDYEQYF. The DNA for the CDR3 is TGTGCCAGCAGTTACTCCGGGACAGGGGGCCCTGGAGACTACGAGCAGTACTTC.